These 15 T cell receptor beta chains share one sample of origin, sequenced in a study of blood T cell repertoires in COVID-19. TCRdb keeps only in-frame clones here, not all; method: immunoSEQ multiplex PCR. The sample yields 350,000 or so clones, approximately 90% seen once. Sequencing was performed on peripheral blood. The receptors originated from a woman in her sixties with COVID-19, enrolled during active disease.

This sequence joins TRBV6-5 and TRBJ1-1; TRBD1 is a possible D gene (5 bases). Per the germline V gene, CDR1 is MNHEY and CDR2 is SVGAGI. With 7 bases removed from V and 3 bases from J, the gap between germline ends came to 15 bases. The CDR3 is made up of 14 amino acids. The CDR3 DNA reads as TGTGCCAGCACCACGGGGGGACGGGACACTGAAGCTTTCTTT. It is translated as CASTTGGRDTEAFF.

This rearrangement joins TRBV7-2 to TRBJ2-5; weak D call: TRBD2 (5 bases). This CDR3 region has 15 residues. V lost 11 bases and J lost 5, with 24 bases in between. Germline CDR1 SGHTA, CDR2 FQGNSA. The CDR3 loop is CASLMSGASSETQYF. CDR3 DNA sequence: TGTGCCTCATTAATGAGCGGAGCTAGTTCCGAGACCCAGTACTTC.

This chain joins TRBV15 and TRBJ2-7; a weak D match, TRBD1 (6 bases). Germline lookup yields CDR1 LNHNV and CDR2 YYDKDF (reference sequence). The CDR3 has 15 residues. V lost 3 bases and J 2 bases, leaving 14 bases between the germline ends. The CDR3 here is CATSSGQGFAYEQYF. The CDR3 DNA sequence: TGTGCCACCAGCAGTGGTCAGGGGTTCGCCTACGAGCAGTACTTC.

V and J are TRBV5-4 and TRBJ2-5, with 11 bases lining up with TRBD2. Trimming at V came to 4 bases and at J to 0 bases, leaving 8 bases not matched to a gene. This CDR3 has 17 residues. Germline V gene lookup returns CDR1 SGHNT and CDR2 YYREEE (reference sequence). CDR3 amino acids: CASSPGRLAGYQETQYF. In DNA form, the CDR3 reads TGTGCCAGCAGCCCAGGACGACTAGCGGGGTACCAAGAGACCCAGTACTTC.

The CDR3 DNA is TGTGCCAGTAGTATTCGGGGGGCTGGAAACACCATATATTTT. This codes for CASSIRGAGNTIYF. J is TRBJ1-3 and V is TRBV19; perhaps TRBD1 as D (5 bases). Germline-derived CDR1 and CDR2 are LNHDA and SQIVND (reference sequence). V lost 3 bases, J lost 2 bases, and 8 bases lay in between. CDR3 size: 14 residues.

J is TRBJ1-5 and V is TRBV5-8; TRBD1 matches at 11 bases. Looked up from germline, CDR1 is SGHTS and CDR2 is YDEGEE. The CDR3 length is 16 residues. Unmatched junction bases numbered 5, after V lost 6 bases and J lost 0 bases. In DNA, the CDR3 is TGTGCCAGCACTGGGGACAGGGGGTTTAGCAATCAGCCCCAGCATTTT. This sequence encodes CASTGDRGFSNQPQHF.

The CDR3 sequence: CASNGRGPGSNQPQHF. Written as DNA, the CDR3 is TGTGCCAGTAATGGCAGGGGGCCGGGGAGCAATCAGCCCCAGCATTTT. J is TRBJ1-5 and V is TRBV19, with 8 bases fitting TRBD1. The CDR3 is made up of 16 amino acids. Germline V gene data show CDR1 as LNHDA and CDR2 as SQIVND (reference sequence). V trimming: 7 bases; J trimming: 1 base; junction bases outside the gene matches: 9.

V and J are TRBV27 and TRBJ1-5, with D possibly being TRBD1 (6 bases). Germline CDR1 and CDR2: MNHEY and SMNVEV (reference sequence). Trimming shortened V by 5 bases and J by 1 base, and 9 bases separated the two germline ends. The CDR3 totals 14 residues. The CDR3 sequence: CASSTGQSNQPQHF. The CDR3 DNA reads TGTGCCAGCAGTACCGGACAGAGCAATCAGCCCCAGCATTTT.

The chain recombines TRBV29-1 with TRBJ1-1; maybe TRBD1 (5 bases). Germline loops: CDR1 SQVTM, CDR2 ANQGSEA. The CDR3 is 13 amino acids. V was trimmed by 6 bases and J by 1 base, leaving 12 bases between them. The CDR3 coding sequence is TGCAGCGTGGGGGGACTGGCGAACACTGAAGCTTTCTTT. Its translation is CSVGGLANTEAFF.

The chain joins TRBV6-6 to TRBJ2-5; TRBD2 aligns across 12 bases. The CDR3 spans 13 residues. V lost 7 bases to trimming and J lost 5 bases; unmatched junction nucleotides: 2. Per the germline V gene, CDR1 is MNHNY and CDR2 is SVGAGI (reference sequence). In DNA form, the CDR3 reads TGTGCCAGCAAGACTAGCGGGGGTGAGACCCAGTACTTC. It is translated as CASKTSGGETQYF.

The chain is built from TRBV6-5 and TRBJ2-2, with 10 bases identical to TRBD1. CDR1 MNHEY and CDR2 SVGAGI come from the germline V gene. After removal of 6 bases from V and 3 bases from J, the junction contained 1 base not matched to a gene. This CDR3 has 14 residues. Here the CDR3 reads CASRGTGDTGELFF. The CDR3 DNA reads TGTGCCAGCAGAGGGACAGGGGACACCGGGGAGCTGTTTTTT.

Here the CDR3 reads CASPGGGAYGYTF. CDR3 coding DNA: TGTGCCAGCCCCGGTGGGGGCGCATACGGCTACACCTTC. The J gene is TRBJ1-2, the V gene TRBV11-2; D perhaps matches TRBD1 (6 bases). CDR1 is SGHAT, CDR2 FQNNGV, per germline. V was cut by 8 bases and J by 8 bases, with 18 bases left in between. The CDR3 covers 13 residues.

J is TRBJ1-4 and V is TRBV19, with 9 bases matching TRBD1. Trimming cost V 2 bases and J 6 bases; bases outside gene matches: 7. The V gene's germline CDR1 is LNHDA and CDR2 SQIVND (reference sequence). The CDR3 is made up of 16 amino acids. DNA of the CDR3: TGTGCCAGTAGTATAAATTTTGGGACAGGGTATGAAAAACTGTTTTTT. Its protein product is CASSINFGTGYEKLFF.

This clone was seen only a few times. The J gene is TRBJ2-3, the V gene TRBV25-1; the D is unclear. The CDR3 loop spans 14 amino acids. The ends were cut back, 6 bases at V and 0 bases at J, with 10 bases in the middle. In germline, CDR1 is MGHDK, CDR2 SYGVNS. In nucleotides, the CDR3 is TGTGCCAGCAGGGCCCAAGTTAGCACAGATACGCAGTATTTT. It encodes CASRAQVSTDTQYF.

CDR3 in amino acids: CASSVEQGMHEQYF. In nucleotides, the CDR3 is TGTGCCAGCAGTGTTGAACAGGGGATGCACGAGCAGTACTTC. The rearrangement uses TRBV2 and TRBJ2-7; the match to TRBD1 covers 7 bases. Trimming at V came to 4 bases and at J to 5 bases, leaving 8 bases not matched to a gene. Germline V CDR1 and CDR2: SNHLY, FYNNEI. The CDR3 runs 14 residues.